The TCR beta chain described here comes from a study of cytomegalovirus exposure and HLA in healthy donors. Study-level information: Out of about 179 million T cells, an earlier analysis found 117 million unique TCR beta sequences in total. Findings of the study overall: Across donors, presence/absence analyses took sequencing depth to be roughly uniform.

The CDR3 spans 14 residues. V was trimmed by 1 base and J by 3 bases, leaving 9 bases between them. Per germline, CDR1 SGHTA and CDR2 FQGNSA. PCR involved 60 Vbeta and 13 Jbeta primers. TCRdb's copy holds only in-frame clones and misses some; the assay was immunoSEQ multiplex PCR. The sample lists 80,000 to 100,000 clones, 63% occurring once. Points on this clone: Its antigen remains unidentified.

V usage is TRBV7-2 and J usage is TRBJ1-2; D remains unclear. The TCR originated in a woman aged 35 to 49 in good health and CMV-seropositive. Sequenced material: PBMCs. CDR3 in DNA: TGTGCCAGCAGCTTAGAGCTGTCATACTATGGCTACACCTTC. Protein: CASSLELSYYGYTF.